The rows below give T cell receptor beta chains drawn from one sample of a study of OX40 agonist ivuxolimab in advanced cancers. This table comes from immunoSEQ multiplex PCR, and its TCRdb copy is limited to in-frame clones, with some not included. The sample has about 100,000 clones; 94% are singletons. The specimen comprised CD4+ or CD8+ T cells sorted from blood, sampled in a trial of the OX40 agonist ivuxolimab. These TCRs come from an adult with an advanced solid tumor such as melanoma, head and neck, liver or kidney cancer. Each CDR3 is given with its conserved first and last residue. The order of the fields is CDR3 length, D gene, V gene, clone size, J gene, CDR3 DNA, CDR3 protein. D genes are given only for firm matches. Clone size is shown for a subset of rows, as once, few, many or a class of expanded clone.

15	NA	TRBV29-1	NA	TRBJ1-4	TGCAGCGTCTCCGAGGAGGTCCCGGGTTTTGAAAAACTGTTTTTT	CSVSEEVPGFEKLFF
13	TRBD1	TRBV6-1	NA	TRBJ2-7	TGTGCCAGCAGCTCACAGGGGAACGGTGAGCAGTACTTC	CASSSQGNGEQYF
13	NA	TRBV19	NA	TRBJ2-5	TGTGCCAGTAGTATAGCAGGGCGTAAGACCCAGTACTTC	CASSIAGRKTQYF
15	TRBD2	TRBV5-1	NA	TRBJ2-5	TGCGCCAGCAGCTTGGGACTAGCGGGGGCCGAGACCCAGTACTTC	CASSLGLAGAETQYF
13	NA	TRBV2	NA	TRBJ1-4	TGTGCCAGCAGTGAAGGAGTGCCGGGAAAACTGTTTTTT	CASSEGVPGKLFF
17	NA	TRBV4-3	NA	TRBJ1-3	TGCGCCAGCAGCCAAGAGGGAAGGGGTTCCTCTGGAAACACCATATATTTT	CASSQEGRGSSGNTIYF
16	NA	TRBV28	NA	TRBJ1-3	TGTGCCAGCAGCTTTTCCCAGAGCACCTCTGGAAACACCATATATTTT	CASSFSQSTSGNTIYF
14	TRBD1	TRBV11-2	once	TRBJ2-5	TGTGCCAGCAGCCTAGGGGGCTCTCAAGAGACCCAGTACTTC	CASSLGGSQETQYF
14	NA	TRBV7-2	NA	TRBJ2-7	TGTGCCAGCAGCTTAGGGTGGGGTTCCTACGAGCAGTACTTC	CASSLGWGSYEQYF
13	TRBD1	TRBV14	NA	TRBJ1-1	TGTGCCAGCAGCCGCTACAGGGGCACTGAAGCTTTCTTT	CASSRYRGTEAFF
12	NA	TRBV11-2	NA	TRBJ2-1	TGTGCCAGCAGCTTAACCGGTAATGAGCAGTTCTTC	CASSLTGNEQFF
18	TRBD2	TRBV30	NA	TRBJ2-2	TGTGCCTGGAGGATGGGACTTAGCGGGAGGGCCGACACCGGGGAGCTGTTTTTT	CAWRMGLSGRADTGELFF
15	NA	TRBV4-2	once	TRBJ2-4	TGTGCCAGCAGCCAAGAAGGAGATCTCAAAAACATTCAGTACTTC	CASSQEGDLKNIQYF
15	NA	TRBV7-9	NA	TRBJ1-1	TGTGCCAGCAGCGCGCAGGGGACGAGTGGCACTGAAGCTTTCTTT	CASSAQGTSGTEAFF
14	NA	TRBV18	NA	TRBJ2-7	TGTGCCAGCTCACCACTGGACAGCTCCTACGAGCAGTACTTC	CASSPLDSSYEQYF
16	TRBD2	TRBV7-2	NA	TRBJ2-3	TGTGCCAGCAGCTTAGCGCAGCGGGGGGTTACAGATACGCAGTATTTT	CASSLAQRGVTDTQYF
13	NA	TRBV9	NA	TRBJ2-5	TGTGCCAGCAGCTCCCACCCCCAAGAGACCCAGTACTTC	CASSSHPQETQYF
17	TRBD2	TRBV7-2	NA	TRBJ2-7	TGTGCCAGCAGCTTAAACCCTAGCGGGGGGGCTCGAAACGAGCAGTACTTC	CASSLNPSGGARNEQYF